These 3 T cell receptor beta chains originate from one sample sequenced in a study of CD8 T cells in ankylosing spondylitis. Each CDR3 protein is one row after TCRdb ran MiXCR on the 5' RACE reads. The repertoire holds 20,000 to 25,000 distinct CDR3 sequences, with 10% to 15% as singletons. Sequenced material: blood. The receptors derive from a male donor with ankylosing spondylitis or in good health (not recorded which).

This clonotype was seen many times. The chain is built from TRBV29-1 and TRBJ1-1, with D unclear. CDR1 and CDR2 from the germline V gene are SQVTM and ANQGSEA. Trimming took 4 bases from V and 0 from J, leaving 9 bases between them. This CDR3 comprises 13 residues. CDR3 amino acids: CSVGTLMNTEAFF. CDR3 nucleotides: TGCAGCGTTGGAACTCTCATGAACACTGAAGCTTTCTTT.

The chain's CDR3 is CARNRDSDRTDTQYF. The CDR3 region has the DNA TGTGCCAGGAACCGGGACAGCGATCGCACAGATACGCAGTATTTT. The chain is built from TRBV2 and TRBJ2-3, with 7 bases identical to TRBD1. This CDR3 is built from 15 residues. J was trimmed by 1 base and V by 9 bases; bases with no gene match: 10. Germline values: CDR1 SNHLY, CDR2 FYNNEI. Based on the CDR3 plus reference TRBV2 and TRBJ2-3, the full variable domain is EPEVTQTPSHQVTQMGQEVILRCVPISNHLYFYWYRQILGQKVEFLVSFYNNEISEKSEIFDDQFSVERPDGSNFTLKIRSTKLEDSAMYFCARNRDSDRTDTQYFGPGTRLTVL.

This clonotype showed up just a few times. The chain uses TRBV12-3 or TRBV12-4 and TRBJ2-3; 8 bases fit TRBD2. Losses at the gene ends were 6 bases for V and 3 bases for J; bases not matched to a gene: 8. This CDR3 spans 15 amino acids. Here the CDR3 reads CASSPVGGGTDTQYF. The CDR3 DNA is TGTGCCAGCAGCCCGGTGGGCGGGGGGACAGATACGCAGTATTTT.